Listed below are T cell receptor beta chains from one sample, sequenced in a study of T cell responses to AZD1222 COVID-19 vaccine. Some clones are missing from TCRdb's copy, which holds only in-frame ones; the method was immunoSEQ multiplex PCR. Of approximately 100,000 clones listed, nearly 90% are singletons. The material was peripheral blood, obtained on day 0 of MenACWY control vaccination. These receptors were taken from an adult in good health. Both conserved end residues are part of each CDR3. The D gene is left open where the match is weak. Size is omitted from some rows. Given values are once, few, many or a class for expanded clones.

v_call: TRBV6-5
j_call: TRBJ1-2
clone_size: NA
d_call: TRBD1
cdr3_aa: CASSYYGQGTNGYTF
cdr3_nt: TGTGCCAGCAGTTACTACGGACAGGGGACCAATGGCTACACCTTC

v_call: TRBV27
j_call: TRBJ2-3
clone_size: NA
d_call: NA
cdr3_aa: CASASGLSINIKQYF
cdr3_nt: TGTGCCAGTGCGTCGGGGCTTTCGATAAATATTAAACAGTATTTT

v_call: TRBV28
j_call: TRBJ1-4
clone_size: NA
d_call: NA
cdr3_aa: CASSHRGNEKLFF
cdr3_nt: TGTGCCAGCAGCCATCGAGGGAATGAAAAACTGTTTTTT

v_call: TRBV12-5
j_call: TRBJ1-1
clone_size: NA
d_call: NA
cdr3_aa: CASGLRGRNTEAFF
cdr3_nt: TGTGCTAGTGGCCTTAGGGGTAGGAACACTGAAGCTTTCTTT

v_call: TRBV5-1
j_call: TRBJ2-1
clone_size: NA
d_call: NA
cdr3_aa: CASTLGPANDEQFF
cdr3_nt: TGCGCCAGCACCCTGGGACCTGCGAACGATGAGCAGTTCTTC

v_call: TRBV19
j_call: TRBJ2-2
clone_size: NA
d_call: TRBD1
cdr3_aa: CASSTSPGQGIAGELFF
cdr3_nt: TGTGCCAGTAGTACCTCCCCCGGACAGGGTATCGCCGGGGAGCTGTTTTTT

v_call: TRBV9
j_call: TRBJ1-3
clone_size: once
d_call: NA
cdr3_aa: CASGRDSGNTIYF
cdr3_nt: TGTGCCAGCGGACGGGACTCTGGAAACACCATATATTTT

v_call: TRBV27
j_call: TRBJ1-1
clone_size: once
d_call: NA
cdr3_aa: CASSSGGALNTEAFF
cdr3_nt: TGTGCCAGCAGTAGCGGCGGAGCACTCAACACTGAAGCTTTCTTT

v_call: TRBV24-1
j_call: TRBJ1-6
clone_size: once
d_call: NA
cdr3_aa: CATTTLGSPLHF
cdr3_nt: TGTGCCACCACAACATTGGGATCACCCCTCCACTTT

v_call: TRBV2
j_call: TRBJ1-2
clone_size: NA
d_call: TRBD1
cdr3_aa: CASRLQGAPGYTF
cdr3_nt: TGTGCCAGCAGGTTACAGGGGGCGCCGGGCTACACCTTC

v_call: TRBV7-2
j_call: TRBJ2-1
clone_size: once
d_call: TRBD2
cdr3_aa: CASSLTGTSGGNEQFF
cdr3_nt: TGTGCCAGCAGCTTGACCGGGACTAGCGGGGGCAATGAGCAGTTCTTC

v_call: TRBV14
j_call: TRBJ1-3
clone_size: NA
d_call: NA
cdr3_aa: CASSHRGNTIYF
cdr3_nt: TGTGCCAGCAGCCACAGGGGAAACACCATATATTTT

v_call: TRBV13
j_call: TRBJ2-1
clone_size: NA
d_call: TRBD2
cdr3_aa: CASSSTSTEQFF
cdr3_nt: TGTGCCAGCAGCTCGACTAGCACTGAGCAGTTCTTC

v_call: TRBV9
j_call: TRBJ1-2
clone_size: NA
d_call: TRBD1
cdr3_aa: CASSAGQGNGYTF
cdr3_nt: TGTGCCAGCAGCGCTGGACAGGGAAATGGCTACACCTTC

v_call: TRBV7-9
j_call: TRBJ1-1
clone_size: NA
d_call: NA
cdr3_aa: CASSLVAGPSNTEAFF
cdr3_nt: TGTGCCAGCAGCTTAGTGGCAGGCCCCTCGAACACTGAAGCTTTCTTT

v_call: TRBV30
j_call: TRBJ1-1
clone_size: NA
d_call: NA
cdr3_aa: CASSWDTEAFF
cdr3_nt: TGTGCCTCATCGTGGGACACTGAAGCTTTCTTT

v_call: TRBV5-4
j_call: TRBJ2-1
clone_size: NA
d_call: NA
cdr3_aa: CASSLFKLGGNEQFF
cdr3_nt: TGTGCCAGCAGCTTGTTCAAGCTGGGTGGTAATGAGCAGTTCTTC

v_call: TRBV3-1/TRBV3-2
j_call: TRBJ2-1
clone_size: NA
d_call: NA
cdr3_aa: CASSQDPGANEQFF
cdr3_nt: TGTGCCAGCAGCCAAGATCCGGGGGCGAATGAGCAGTTCTTC

v_call: TRBV6-1
j_call: TRBJ2-1
clone_size: NA
d_call: TRBD2
cdr3_aa: CASSAAPGLAEASYNEQFF
cdr3_nt: TGTGCCAGCAGTGCCGCCCCGGGACTAGCGGAGGCCTCCTACAATGAGCAGTTCTTC

v_call: TRBV7-2
j_call: TRBJ2-1
clone_size: NA
d_call: TRBD2
cdr3_aa: CASSTSGGSSYNEQFF
cdr3_nt: TGTGCCAGCAGCACTAGCGGGGGCAGCTCCTACAATGAGCAGTTCTTC

v_call: TRBV27
j_call: TRBJ2-1
clone_size: NA
d_call: NA
cdr3_aa: CASSFARSSYNEQFF
cdr3_nt: TGTGCCAGCAGTTTCGCCAGAAGCTCCTACAATGAGCAGTTCTTC

v_call: TRBV5-1
j_call: TRBJ2-3
clone_size: NA
d_call: TRBD1
cdr3_aa: CASRDTGAGTDTQYF
cdr3_nt: TGCGCCAGCAGGGATACAGGGGCCGGCACAGATACGCAGTATTTT

v_call: TRBV6-4
j_call: TRBJ2-2
clone_size: NA
d_call: NA
cdr3_aa: CASSDVNTGELFF
cdr3_nt: TGTGCCAGCAGTGACGTCAACACCGGGGAGCTGTTTTTT

v_call: TRBV30
j_call: TRBJ2-7
clone_size: NA
d_call: NA
cdr3_aa: CAWSVHRGYEQYF
cdr3_nt: TGTGCCTGGAGTGTCCACAGAGGCTACGAGCAGTACTTC

v_call: TRBV7-2
j_call: TRBJ2-7
clone_size: NA
d_call: NA
cdr3_aa: CASSLLDTYEQYF
cdr3_nt: TGTGCCAGCAGCTTATTGGATACCTACGAGCAGTACTTC

v_call: TRBV28
j_call: TRBJ1-6
clone_size: NA
d_call: NA
cdr3_aa: CASSVTARRGRNSPLHF
cdr3_nt: TGTGCCAGCAGTGTCACCGCCCGCAGGGGTAGGAATTCACCCCTCCACTTT

v_call: TRBV15
j_call: TRBJ1-5
clone_size: NA
d_call: NA
cdr3_aa: CATSRGGQPQHF
cdr3_nt: TGTGCCACCAGCAGGGGAGGTCAGCCCCAGCATTTT

v_call: TRBV6-5
j_call: TRBJ2-5
clone_size: NA
d_call: TRBD2
cdr3_aa: CASRGWGGSRETQYF
cdr3_nt: TGTGCCAGCAGAGGCTGGGGGGGAAGCAGGGAGACCCAGTACTTC

v_call: TRBV15
j_call: TRBJ2-1
clone_size: NA
d_call: NA
cdr3_aa: CATSRDILGPYNEQFF
cdr3_nt: TGTGCCACCAGCAGAGACATACTCGGACCCTACAATGAGCAGTTCTTC

v_call: TRBV6-5
j_call: TRBJ1-3
clone_size: NA
d_call: NA
cdr3_aa: CASSPHEPPTIYF
cdr3_nt: TGTGCCAGCAGTCCCCATGAACCCCCCACCATATATTTT

v_call: TRBV5-3
j_call: TRBJ1-2
clone_size: NA
d_call: NA
cdr3_aa: CARSLLAIASYGYTF
cdr3_nt: TGTGCCAGAAGCTTGCTAGCTATAGCTTCCTATGGCTACACCTTC

v_call: TRBV5-4
j_call: TRBJ2-7
clone_size: NA
d_call: NA
cdr3_aa: CASSRLEGYEQYF
cdr3_nt: TGTGCCAGCAGCCGATTAGAGGGGTACGAGCAGTACTTC

v_call: TRBV7-9
j_call: TRBJ1-2
clone_size: NA
d_call: TRBD1
cdr3_aa: CASSRGTGTPYGYTF
cdr3_nt: TGTGCCAGCAGCCGAGGGACAGGGACTCCTTATGGCTACACCTTC

v_call: TRBV27
j_call: TRBJ1-6
clone_size: once
d_call: NA
cdr3_aa: CASSLASPGWGSSNSPLHF
cdr3_nt: TGTGCCAGCAGTTTAGCTTCCCCGGGATGGGGATCGAGTAATTCACCCCTCCACTTT

v_call: TRBV19
j_call: TRBJ1-3
clone_size: NA
d_call: NA
cdr3_aa: CASSLGAIGNTIYF
cdr3_nt: TGTGCCAGTAGTCTGGGGGCGATTGGAAACACCATATATTTT

v_call: TRBV4-3
j_call: TRBJ1-1
clone_size: NA
d_call: NA
cdr3_aa: CASSQDRDGRTEAFF
cdr3_nt: TGCGCCAGCAGCCAAGATAGAGATGGAAGGACTGAAGCTTTCTTT

v_call: TRBV30
j_call: TRBJ1-1
clone_size: NA
d_call: NA
cdr3_aa: CAWSAVAEAFF
cdr3_nt: TGTGCCTGGAGTGCCGTCGCTGAAGCTTTCTTT

v_call: TRBV24-1
j_call: TRBJ1-5
clone_size: NA
d_call: NA
cdr3_aa: CATSDFEYKLVQPQHF
cdr3_nt: TGTGCCACCAGTGATTTTGAGTACAAGCTGGTTCAGCCCCAGCATTTT

v_call: TRBV11-2
j_call: TRBJ1-4
clone_size: NA
d_call: TRBD1
cdr3_aa: CASSWDGTANEKLFF
cdr3_nt: TGTGCCAGCAGCTGGGATGGGACAGCCAATGAAAAACTGTTTTTT

v_call: TRBV6-1
j_call: TRBJ2-1
clone_size: NA
d_call: NA
cdr3_aa: CASSEGGNDNEQFF
cdr3_nt: TGTGCCAGCAGTGAAGGGGGGAACGACAATGAGCAGTTCTTC

v_call: TRBV4-3
j_call: TRBJ1-2
clone_size: NA
d_call: NA
cdr3_aa: CASSQGGGPRNAGYTF
cdr3_nt: TGCGCCAGCAGCCAAGGGGGGGGACCCCGCAACGCTGGCTACACCTTC

v_call: TRBV7-9
j_call: TRBJ1-2
clone_size: once
d_call: TRBD1
cdr3_aa: CASSPGQMGLAYTF
cdr3_nt: TGTGCCAGCAGCCCGGGACAGATGGGCCTGGCCTACACCTTC

v_call: TRBV14
j_call: TRBJ2-1
clone_size: NA
d_call: TRBD2
cdr3_aa: CASSRAGGHPDEQFF
cdr3_nt: TGTGCCAGCAGCCGAGCGGGGGGGCATCCCGATGAGCAGTTCTTC

v_call: TRBV7-2
j_call: TRBJ1-6
clone_size: NA
d_call: NA
cdr3_aa: CASSFEGGTGSPLHF
cdr3_nt: TGTGCCAGCAGCTTTGAGGGGGGAACGGGTTCACCCCTCCACTTT

v_call: TRBV19
j_call: TRBJ2-1
clone_size: NA
d_call: TRBD2
cdr3_aa: CASSIAGGGAYNEQFF
cdr3_nt: TGTGCCAGTAGTATAGCCGGCGGGGGGGCCTACAATGAGCAGTTCTTC

v_call: TRBV7-9
j_call: TRBJ2-2
clone_size: once
d_call: TRBD1
cdr3_aa: CASSFSGTGIAGELFF
cdr3_nt: TGTGCCAGCAGCTTTTCCGGGACAGGGATTGCAGGGGAGCTGTTTTTT

v_call: TRBV6-2/TRBV6-3
j_call: TRBJ1-6
clone_size: NA
d_call: TRBD1
cdr3_aa: CASSEDRGVRNSPLHF
cdr3_nt: TGTGCCAGCAGCGAGGACAGGGGGGTAAGAAATTCACCCCTCCACTTT

v_call: TRBV14
j_call: TRBJ1-4
clone_size: once
d_call: NA
cdr3_aa: CASSQAGANNEKLFF
cdr3_nt: TGTGCCAGCAGCCAAGCGGGGGCGAATAATGAAAAACTGTTTTTT

v_call: TRBV30
j_call: TRBJ2-2
clone_size: NA
d_call: TRBD2
cdr3_aa: CAWSVLGSGGTGELFF
cdr3_nt: TGTGCCTGGAGTGTATTGGGTAGCGGGGGAACCGGGGAGCTGTTTTTT

v_call: TRBV11-2
j_call: TRBJ1-2
clone_size: NA
d_call: NA
cdr3_aa: CASSAGQLATASYTF
cdr3_nt: TGTGCCAGCAGCGCTGGCCAGTTAGCGACAGCTAGCTACACCTTC

v_call: TRBV2
j_call: TRBJ1-3
clone_size: once
d_call: NA
cdr3_aa: CASSPDRHSGNTIYF
cdr3_nt: TGTGCCAGCAGTCCCGACAGGCACTCTGGAAACACCATATATTTT

v_call: TRBV18
j_call: TRBJ2-3
clone_size: NA
d_call: NA
cdr3_aa: CASSPPLTQDTQYF
cdr3_nt: TGTGCCAGCTCACCACCGCTTACACAAGATACGCAGTATTTT

v_call: TRBV3-1/TRBV3-2
j_call: TRBJ2-5
clone_size: NA
d_call: NA
cdr3_aa: CASSQAGAETQYF
cdr3_nt: TGTGCCAGCAGCCAAGCGGGGGCAGAGACCCAGTACTTC

v_call: TRBV27
j_call: TRBJ2-7
clone_size: NA
d_call: NA
cdr3_aa: CASSLTGSYEQYF
cdr3_nt: TGTGCCAGCAGCCTCACAGGGTCCTACGAGCAGTACTTC

v_call: TRBV11-2
j_call: TRBJ1-1
clone_size: NA
d_call: TRBD1
cdr3_aa: CASSPRTGWNTEAFF
cdr3_nt: TGTGCCAGCAGCCCGCGGACAGGTTGGAACACTGAAGCTTTCTTT

v_call: TRBV19
j_call: TRBJ2-5
clone_size: NA
d_call: TRBD2
cdr3_aa: CASSITSGGVETQYF
cdr3_nt: TGTGCCAGTAGTATCACTAGCGGGGGGGTTGAGACCCAGTACTTC

v_call: TRBV7-7
j_call: TRBJ2-5
clone_size: NA
d_call: TRBD2
cdr3_aa: CASSPGGSRETQYF
cdr3_nt: TGTGCTAGCAGCCCCGGGGGGTCTCGGGAGACCCAGTACTTC